One sample yielded the 15 T cell receptor beta chains listed below, sequenced in a study of T cell repertoires in ileal Crohn's disease. Time point: neoterminal ileum biopsy at postoperative endoscopy, about 6 months after surgery. Libraries were prepared by immunoSEQ multiplex PCR; TCRdb keeps only in-frame clonotypes and omits some of them. Seen here are 6,500 to 8,500 clones, around 70% observed once, and the top ten hold 9%. Sequenced input: ileal tissue. The receptors were gathered from an adult with Crohn's disease.

This chain connects TRBV30 to TRBJ1-4; tentative D call: TRBD1 (5 bases). Deletions cut 0 bases from V and 7 bases from J, with 12 bases between. This CDR3 contains 14 residues. Germline V gives CDR1 GTSNPN, CDR2 SVGIG (reference sequence). CDR3: CAWSVLAGGEKLFF. In DNA form, the CDR3 reads TGTGCCTGGAGTGTACTCGCGGGGGGTGAAAAACTGTTTTTT.

This clone appeared a few times. This chain links TRBV2 with TRBJ1-4; 7 bases line up with TRBD1. V shed 8 bases, J shed 8 bases, and the junction held 11 bases outside the gene matches. The CDR3 covers 14 residues. Germline V gene data show CDR1 as SNHLY and CDR2 as FYNNEI. The CDR3 coding sequence is TGTGCCAGCTCCCGGGACAGTACCAGCGAAAAACTGTTTTTT. Its translation is CASSRDSTSEKLFF.

The CDR3, as DNA: TGTGCCAGCAGCTTAGGCAGGGGGCAGGGCGACTATGGCTACACCTTC. Translated: CASSLGRGQGDYGYTF. The chain couples TRBV13 to TRBJ1-2, with TRBD1 matching 8 bases. Losses at the gene ends were 0 bases for V and 3 bases for J; bases not matched to a gene: 6. Germline lookup yields CDR1 PRHDT and CDR2 FYEKMQ (reference sequence). This CDR3 is 16 amino acids long. The full variable domain, rest sourced from reference TRBV13 and TRBJ1-2, is AAGVIQSPRHLIKEKRETATLKCYPIPRHDTVYWYQQGPGQDPQFLISFYEKMQSDKGSIPDRFSAQQFSDYHSELNMSSLELGDSALYFCASSLGRGQGDYGYTFGSGTRLTVV.

As concerns this clone: A junction end diverges from the germline sequence, so it may reflect a read error. The V call is TRBV7-7, the J call TRBJ2-5, with TRBD2 matching over 11 bases. The germline CDR1 and CDR2 sequences are SSHAT and FNYEAQ (reference sequence). The CDR3 is 14 residues long. The CDR3 loop is CASSYSGGAETQYF. The DNA of the CDR3 is TGTGCTAGCAGCTATAGCGGGGGGGCGGAGACCCAGTACTTC.

In its sample, this clone was seen a few times. The rearrangement uses TRBV6-1 and TRBJ2-2; 7 bases are a match to TRBD1. The CDR3 loop spans 16 amino acids. Germline trimming cut 3 bases from V and 0 bases from J; bases unmatched to any gene: 4. Germline V gene data show CDR1 as MNHNS and CDR2 as SASEGT. CDR3 sequence: CASSETGLTNTGELFF. The CDR3 bases are TGTGCCAGCAGTGAGACAGGGCTAACGAACACCGGGGAGCTGTTTTTT.

The J gene is TRBJ2-2, the V gene TRBV27, with 9 positions matching TRBD1. CDR3 length: 14 amino acids. V was pared by 8 bases and J by 4 bases, with 5 bases of the junction left unmatched. From germline, CDR1 is MNHEY and CDR2 SMNVEV (reference sequence). CDR3 protein: CASGTGKSTGELFF. Written as DNA, the CDR3 is TGTGCCAGCGGGACAGGGAAAAGCACCGGGGAGCTGTTTTTT.

The CDR3 DNA reads TGTGCCAGCAGCGGACATCCGGTGGATCAGCCCCAGCATTTT. The encoded protein is CASSGHPVDQPQHF. The chain recombines TRBV7-2 with TRBJ1-5, with D perhaps TRBD1 (5 bases). Trimming removed 5 bases from V and 5 bases from J, with 13 bases in between. This CDR3 has 14 amino acids. The germline V gene encodes CDR1 SGHTA and CDR2 FQGNSA. Looking up the rest from reference TRBV7-2 and TRBJ1-5 gives the full variable domain: GAGVSQSPSNKVTEKGKDVELRCDPISGHTALYWYRQSLGQGLEFLIYFQGNSAPDKSGLPSDRFSAERTGGSVSTLTIQRTQQEDSAVYLCASSGHPVDQPQHFGDGTRLSIL.

This chain joins TRBV7-9 and TRBJ1-2; 9 nucleotides agree with TRBD1. Looked up from germline, CDR1 is SEHNR and CDR2 is FQNEAQ (reference sequence). CDR3 length equals 14 residues. V lost 2 bases, J lost 8 bases, and 6 bases stayed unmatched. The CDR3 here is CASSLNRGPEGYTF. The CDR3 nucleotides read TGTGCCAGCAGCTTAAACAGGGGGCCAGAGGGCTACACCTTC. The variable domain in full, completed from reference TRBV7-9 and TRBJ1-2, reads DTGVSQNPRHKITKRGQNVTFRCDPISEHNRLYWYRQTLGQGPEFLTYFQNEAQLEKSRLLSDRFSAERPKGSFSTLEIQRTEQGDSAMYLCASSLNRGPEGYTFGSGTRLTVV.

This sequence joins TRBV7-6 and TRBJ2-1; 8 bases line up with TRBD2. Germline V CDR1 and CDR2: SGHVS, FNYEAQ. The CDR3 loop spans 13 amino acids. Germline trimming cut 5 bases from V and 9 bases from J; bases unmatched to any gene: 6. The CDR3 loop reads CASSTSREGEQFF. CDR3 DNA sequence: TGTGCCAGCAGCACGTCCCGGGAGGGTGAGCAGTTCTTC.

The J gene is TRBJ2-1, the V gene TRBV7-2, with 7 bases lining up with TRBD2. The germline V gene has CDR1 SGHTA and CDR2 FQGNSA. Unmatched junction bases numbered 11, after V lost 2 bases and J lost 7 bases. The CDR3 runs 16 residues. CDR3 sequence: CASSLNLLAGANEQFF. CDR3 DNA sequence: TGTGCCAGCAGCTTAAATTTACTGGCGGGAGCGAATGAGCAGTTCTTC.

The chain has TRBV7-6 and TRBJ1-6; D might be TRBD1 (6 bases). V lost 8 bases and J lost 9, with 20 bases in between. CDR3 size: 15 residues. Germline CDR1 reads SGHVS; CDR2 reads FNYEAQ. Here the CDR3 reads CASALGPRGGSPLHF. The CDR3 coding sequence is TGTGCCAGCGCCTTAGGACCGCGAGGGGGTTCACCCCTCCACTTT.

The rearrangement links TRBV4-3 to TRBJ1-5; TRBD1 agrees at 8 bases. The CDR3 covers 17 residues. Germline lookup yields CDR1 LGHNA and CDR2 YSLEER. With V trimmed by 4 bases and J by 2 bases, 10 bases remained unmatched. CDR3 nucleotide sequence: TGCGCCAGCAGCCGGGACAGGTTCGGGGGAGGCAATCAGCCCCAGCATTTT. It encodes CASSRDRFGGGNQPQHF.

The chain employs TRBV19 and TRBJ2-3, with D hard to call. The CDR3 spans 13 residues. Trimming took 3 bases from V and 2 from J, leaving 6 bases between them. The germline V gene encodes CDR1 LNHDA and CDR2 SQIVND (reference sequence). CDR3 sequence: CASSIRVTDTQYF. Written as DNA, the CDR3 is TGTGCCAGTAGTATTCGAGTCACAGATACGCAGTATTTT.

The chain joins TRBV30 to TRBJ1-2; D not certain. Germline CDR1 GTSNPN, CDR2 SVGIG (reference sequence). CDR3 length equals 10 residues. Trimming left V 3 bases short and J 6 bases short, with 5 bases between. As DNA, the CDR3 is TGTGCCTGGAGGGAGGATGGCTACACCTTC. Residues: CAWREDGYTF.

This chain joins TRBV5-1 and TRBJ2-2, with TRBD1 matching over 8 bases. The junction had 13 bases not matched to a gene; V was cut back by 0 bases and J by 6 bases. This CDR3 contains 18 residues. The germline gives CDR1 SGHRS, CDR2 YFSETQ. The CDR3 loop reads CASSLALIQGARAGELFF. The CDR3 DNA reads as TGCGCCAGCAGCTTGGCCCTGATTCAGGGGGCGCGAGCCGGGGAGCTGTTTTTT.